The 6 T cell receptor beta chains given below trace back to one sample, sequenced in a study of cytomegalovirus exposure and HLA in healthy donors. Vbeta (60) and Jbeta (13) primers were used in the PCR. Measured with immunoSEQ multiplex PCR; TCRdb has only the in-frame clones, and not every one. The sample consists of about 150,000 clones, 75% to 90% of them appearing once. The sample consisted of PBMCs. The receptors shown here come from a young woman in good health and CMV-seronegative.

This clone has just a few counts. The DNA of the CDR3 is TGTGCCAGCAGTTTACTCCTCGGGAATCAGCCCCAGCATTTT. The encoded protein is CASSLLLGNQPQHF. The chain uses TRBV28 and TRBJ1-5; unclear D gene. CDR1 is MDHEN and CDR2 is SYDVKM in the germline V gene. V was clipped by 2 bases and J by 4 bases, with 9 bases between them. The CDR3 extends over 14 amino acids.

The rearrangement uses TRBV19 and TRBJ2-1; 15 nucleotides match TRBD2. The CDR3 consists of 15 residues. Germline CDR1 reads LNHDA; CDR2 reads SQIVND (reference sequence). J lost 4 bases, V lost 7 bases, and 2 bases had no gene match. The CDR3 region has the DNA TGTGCCAGTACCGGGACTAGCGGGGGGTACAATGAGCAGTTCTTC. Encoded protein: CASTGTSGGYNEQFF.

The chain combines TRBV5-1 with TRBJ2-7; D gene uncertain. CDR3 size: 12 residues. Per germline, CDR1 SGHRS and CDR2 YFSETQ. The ends were cut back, 4 bases at V and 6 bases at J, with 11 bases in the middle. This CDR3 reads CASSRVVGEQYF. The CDR3 nucleotides are TGCGCCAGCAGCCGGGTAGTAGGCGAGCAGTACTTC.

The chain recombines TRBV5-1 with TRBJ2-3; D call uncertain. The germline gives CDR1 SGHRS, CDR2 YFSETQ. The CDR3 has 17 amino acids. V lost 2 bases and J 0 bases, leaving 16 bases between the germline ends. The CDR3 protein is CASSFTPPLQSTDTQYF. The CDR3 nucleotides are TGCGCCAGCAGCTTTACGCCCCCTCTCCAGAGCACAGATACGCAGTATTTT.

This clone was observed once. The chain links TRBV28 to TRBJ2-5; TRBD2 aligns across 11 bases. CDR1 and CDR2 (germline): MDHEN, SYDVKM. The CDR3 is 17 residues long. Trimming removed 5 bases from V and 4 bases from J; junction bases left unmatched: 12. In DNA form, the CDR3 reads TGTGCCAGCAGTAGGGACGTAGCGGGGGGGCCGGGAGAGACCCAGTACTTC. This encodes CASSRDVAGGPGETQYF.

The V and J genes are TRBV15 and TRBJ2-5; 9 bases are shared with TRBD2. Per the germline V gene, CDR1 is LNHNV and CDR2 is YYDKDF (reference sequence). Trimming at V came to 8 bases and at J to 1 base, leaving 5 bases not matched to a gene. This CDR3 comprises 14 residues. CDR3 bases: TGTGCCACCGTTGATAGCGGGGGCCAAGAGACCCAGTACTTC. Translated: CATVDSGGQETQYF.